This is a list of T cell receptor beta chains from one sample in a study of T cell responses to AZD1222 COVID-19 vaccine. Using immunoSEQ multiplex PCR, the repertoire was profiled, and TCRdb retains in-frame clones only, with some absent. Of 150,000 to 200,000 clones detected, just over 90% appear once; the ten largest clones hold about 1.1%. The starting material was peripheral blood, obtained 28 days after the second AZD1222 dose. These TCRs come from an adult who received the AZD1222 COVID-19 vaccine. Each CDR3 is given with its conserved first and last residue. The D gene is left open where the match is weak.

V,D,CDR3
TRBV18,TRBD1,CASSPPSRQGNYGYTF
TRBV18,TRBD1,CASSPLGTGVGTEAFF
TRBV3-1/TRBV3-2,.,CASSQDPGQLFSGNTIYF
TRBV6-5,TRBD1,CASSPTGYGYTF
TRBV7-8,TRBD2,CASSLSSGGGYEQYF
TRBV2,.,CASSGRTTIVEQYF
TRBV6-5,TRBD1,CASSPGQVRTEAFF
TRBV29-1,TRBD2,CSVSGANTDTQYF
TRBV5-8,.,CASSLDGLLWGYTF
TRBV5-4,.,CASSLIGQTNSPLHF
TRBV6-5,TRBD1,CASGPTGAETQYF
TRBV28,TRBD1,CASSQGGSSGQPQHF
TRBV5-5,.,CASSLPGAVGNTEAFF
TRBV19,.,CASSRAPTNEKLFF
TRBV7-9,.,CASSLGLAGYTQETQYF
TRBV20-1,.,CSASRGGQETQYF
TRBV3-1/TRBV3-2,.,CASSAREWANYGYTF
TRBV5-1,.,CASSWDGTEAFF
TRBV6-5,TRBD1,CASIMTGVGTGELFF
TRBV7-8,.,CASSRGTDYGYTF
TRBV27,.,CASKLGGFDGYTF
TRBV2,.,CASSESVNTEAFF
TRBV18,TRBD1,CASSADRLYGYTF
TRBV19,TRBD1,CASSIDARQGNTEAFF